This T cell receptor beta chain was found in a study of T cells after yellow fever vaccination. Overall study context: For low cell numbers, libraries were made with SMART-Seq v4 Ultra Low Input. Broader study findings: Any FACS-sorted repertoire could hold abundant clonotypes that contaminate it from the bulk population. A weaker but faster secondary response was observed, peaking on day 5 versus 15.

V gave up 4 bases and J gave up 6 bases; unmatched junction bases: 7. The CDR3 contains 14 residues. Germline V CDR1 and CDR2: SGHRS, YFSETQ. TCRdb fed the 5' RACE reads into MiXCR, producing one record per CDR3 protein. The table has about 580,000 distinct CDR3 sequences, about a sixth seen once. On this clonotype itself: Its specificity is unknown.

Sequenced here: PBMCs, sampled roughly 5 days after the first yellow fever vaccination. The clonotype originates from a man younger than 35 who received the YFV17D yellow fever vaccine. The rearrangement uses TRBV5-1 and TRBJ1-5, with 7 bases identical to TRBD1. The CDR3 DNA follows: TGCGCCAGCAGCCTCAACCAGGGGGGTCAGCCCCAGCATTTT. It translates to CASSLNQGGQPQHF.